The 24 T cell receptor beta chains in this list originate from one sample, sequenced in a study of technical replicates of blood from a few donors. Method: immunoSEQ multiplex PCR; TCRdb's copy keeps in-frame clones and lacks some. The sample records 50,000 to 70,000 clones, about 95% being singletons. Sequences were obtained from PBMCs. These receptors all come from a human donor in good health. Some clones in this sample may be carry-over from other donors' samples.

This clone was found a few times. This sequence joins TRBV7-8 and TRBJ2-7, with 8 bases fitting TRBD2. The CDR3 sequence is 15 residues long. Germline V gives CDR1 SGHVS, CDR2 FQNEAQ. V was clipped by 4 bases and J by 6 bases; unmatched bases: 11. In nucleotides, the CDR3 is TGTGCCAGCAGCTGGTCTAGAGCGGGAGCAGGCGAGCAGTACTTC. Translated, it gives CASSWSRAGAGEQYF. The full variable domain, rest sourced from reference TRBV7-8 and TRBJ2-7, is GAGVSQSPRYKVAKRGQDVALRCDPISGHVSLFWYQQALGQGPEFLTYFQNEAQLDKSGLPSDRFFAERPEGSVSTLKIQRTQQEDSAVYLCASSWSRAGAGEQYFGPGTRLTVT.

Only one count was recorded for this clone. The chain is built from TRBV11-2 and TRBJ2-7, with 7 bases lining up with TRBD1. The CDR3 has 15 amino acids. J lost 5 bases, V lost 2 bases, and 9 bases had no gene match. Germline CDR1 is SGHAT and CDR2 is FQNNGV. The CDR3 nucleotides are TGTGCCAGCAGCTTAAAACAGGGGAACGTCAACGAGCAGTACTTC. Translated, it gives CASSLKQGNVNEQYF.

The rearrangement uses TRBV5-4 and TRBJ2-5; 12 positions agree with TRBD1. V lost 3 bases, J lost 5 bases, and 8 bases stayed unmatched. The CDR3 runs 16 residues. The germline V gene encodes CDR1 SGHNT and CDR2 YYREEE (reference sequence). CDR3 loop: CASSSGGDRGPETQYF. The CDR3 coding sequence is TGTGCCAGCAGCTCCGGTGGGGACAGGGGGCCCGAGACCCAGTACTTC. The variable domain in full, completed from reference TRBV5-4 and TRBJ2-5, reads ETGVTQSPTHLIKTRGQQVTLRCSSQSGHNTVSWYQQALGQGPQFIFQYYREEENGRGNFPPRFSGLQFPNYSSELNVNALELDDSALYLCASSSGGDRGPETQYFGPGTRLLVL.

The CDR3 sequence is CASSLVEETQYF. DNA for the CDR3: TGTGCCAGCAGCTTAGTCGAGGAGACCCAGTACTTC. The rearrangement links TRBV7-8 to TRBJ2-5; D unclear. Between the trimmed V and J ends, which lost 1 base and 5 bases, there was a span of 5 bases. CDR3 length: 12 residues. The germline V gene has CDR1 SGHVS and CDR2 FQNEAQ. The full variable domain, with the rest looked up from reference TRBV7-8 and TRBJ2-5, is GAGVSQSPRYKVAKRGQDVALRCDPISGHVSLFWYQQALGQGPEFLTYFQNEAQLDKSGLPSDRFFAERPEGSVSTLKIQRTQQEDSAVYLCASSLVEETQYFGPGTRLLVL.

The gene calls are TRBV7-8 and TRBJ1-2; D remains ambiguous. The CDR3 runs 11 residues. Germline V gene lookup returns CDR1 SGHVS and CDR2 FQNEAQ. Trimming removed 1 base at V and 11 bases at J, with 8 bases between. CDR3 protein: CASSLDQIYTF. CDR3 nucleotide sequence: TGTGCCAGCAGCTTAGACCAGATATACACCTTC.

The chain carries TRBV7-7 and TRBJ2-4; the match to TRBD2 covers 7 bases. Germline trimming cut 7 bases from V and 9 bases from J; bases unmatched to any gene: 12. The CDR3 spans 14 residues. CDR1 SSHAT and CDR2 FNYEAQ come from the germline V gene (reference sequence). The DNA of the CDR3 is TGTGCCAGCACCGGTGGCGGGAGCTTTGGCATTCAGTACTTC. Translated, it gives CASTGGGSFGIQYF.

This clone was recorded once. The rearrangement joins TRBV9 to TRBJ1-3; 7 bases are a match to TRBD1. The CDR3 has 15 amino acids. Germline V CDR1 and CDR2: SGDLS, YYNGEE. The trim removed 4 bases at V and 4 bases at J, leaving 8 bases unmatched. Here the CDR3 DNA reads TGTGCCAGCAGCCCAGGAACAGGGGCGGGAAACACCATATATTTT. It codes for CASSPGTGAGNTIYF.

The chain combines TRBV7-8 with TRBJ1-2, with 9 bases fitting TRBD1. Trimming took 4 bases from V and 8 from J; bases not matched to a gene: 8. This CDR3 region has 14 residues. Germline V gene data show CDR1 as SGHVS and CDR2 as FQNEAQ. The CDR3 sequence: CASSSYLTGGGYTF. The CDR3 coding sequence is TGTGCCAGCAGCTCCTACCTTACAGGGGGCGGCTACACCTTC.

The chain uses TRBV29-1 and TRBJ1-2, with 7 bases fitting TRBD1. Germline CDR1 SQVTM, CDR2 ANQGSEA. V was pared by 6 bases and J by 1 base, with 5 bases of the junction left unmatched. The CDR3 spans 13 residues. In DNA form, the CDR3 reads TGCAGCGTCCGGGACAGCTTTAACTATGGCTACACCTTC. It is translated as CSVRDSFNYGYTF.

V and J are TRBV7-2 and TRBJ2-7, with 7 bases fitting TRBD2. The CDR3 has 13 amino acids. V dropped 6 bases and J dropped 3; count of bases not matched to a gene: 5. The germline CDR1 and CDR2 sequences are SGHTA and FQGNSA. CDR3 nucleotides: TGTGCCAGCAGGGGGGAGGGAGTCTACGAGCAGTACTTC. Residues: CASRGEGVYEQYF. Full variable domain (remainder filled in from reference TRBV7-2 and TRBJ2-7): GAGVSQSPSNKVTEKGKDVELRCDPISGHTALYWYRQSLGQGLEFLIYFQGNSAPDKSGLPSDRFSAERTGGSVSTLTIQRTQQEDSAVYLCASRGEGVYEQYFGPGTRLTVT.

The chain has TRBV7-2 and TRBJ1-1; possible D gene TRBD1, 5 bases. V lost 5 bases, J lost 0 bases, and 7 bases lay in between. The CDR3 sequence is 13 residues long. Germline V gives CDR1 SGHTA, CDR2 FQGNSA. The CDR3 DNA sequence: TGTGCCAGCAGCGTACAGGTGAACACTGAAGCTTTCTTT. It codes for CASSVQVNTEAFF.

The chain uses TRBV4-2 and TRBJ2-1; TRBD2 matches at 12 bases. The CDR3 is made up of 15 amino acids. V was pared by 1 base and J by 7 bases, with 2 bases of the junction left unmatched. The V gene's germline CDR1 is LGHNA and CDR2 YNFKEQ. The CDR3 is CASSQGTSGINEQFF. The CDR3 bases are TGTGCCAGCAGCCAAGGGACTAGCGGGATTAATGAGCAGTTCTTC.

Concerning this clone itself: At one end the junction does not follow the germline gene, possibly because of a read error. The V call is TRBV4-2, the J call TRBJ1-2, with D hard to call. The germline CDR1 and CDR2 sequences are LGHNA and YNFKEQ. CDR3 length: 13 amino acids. This chain's CDR3 is CASSQSRNVGLRF. As DNA, the CDR3 is TGTGCCAGCAGCCAAAGTCGGAACGTAGGACTTCGTTTC.

The rearrangement links TRBV7-2 to TRBJ2-7, with D maybe TRBD2 (6 bases). Trimming removed 0 bases at V and 0 bases at J, with 9 bases between. CDR3 length: 15 amino acids. Germline CDR1 SGHTA, CDR2 FQGNSA. Here the CDR3 reads CASSLASGFSYEQYF. The CDR3 DNA reads as TGTGCCAGCAGCTTAGCTAGCGGCTTCTCCTACGAGCAGTACTTC.

This rearrangement joins TRBV6-5 to TRBJ2-7; possible D gene TRBD1, 6 bases. The V gene's germline CDR1 is MNHEY and CDR2 SVGAGI. The V and J ends lost 5 bases and 1 base respectively, with 15 bases between them. The CDR3 has 15 residues. For the CDR3, the DNA is TGTGCCAGCAGTGGCCGGGACAAGGTATCCTACGAGCAGTACTTC. It encodes CASSGRDKVSYEQYF.

The chain couples TRBV5-1 to TRBJ2-6, with 13 bases matching TRBD2. With 5 bases clipped from V and 2 bases from J, the junction kept 7 bases outside the gene matches. In germline, CDR1 is SGHRS, CDR2 YFSETQ. This CDR3 is built from 18 residues. The CDR3 region has the DNA TGCGCCAGCAGTCGGACCGGGACTAGCGGGACTGGGGCCAACGTCCTGACTTTC. It yields the protein CASSRTGTSGTGANVLTF.

The chain uses TRBV7-3 and TRBJ2-1; 9 nucleotides match TRBD2. Germline CDR1 and CDR2: SGHTA and FQGTGA. This CDR3 spans 17 amino acids. V gave up 3 bases and J gave up 0 bases; unmatched junction bases: 6. Here the CDR3 reads CASSFTSGQSSYNEQFF. Written as DNA, the CDR3 is TGTGCCAGCAGCTTTACTAGCGGGCAGAGCTCCTACAATGAGCAGTTCTTC.

V is TRBV4-3 and J is TRBJ2-1, with D maybe TRBD2 (6 bases). The V end lost 1 base, the J end lost 0 bases, and 13 bases lay between the germline ends. The CDR3 loop spans 17 amino acids. Germline V gene data show CDR1 as LGHNA and CDR2 as YSLEER. The CDR3 region is CASSQGASALSYNEQFF. CDR3 DNA sequence: TGCGCCAGCAGCCAAGGGGCTAGCGCCCTCTCCTACAATGAGCAGTTCTTC.

The chain combines TRBV7-6 with TRBJ2-7, with D hard to call. Trimming removed 4 bases at V and 4 bases at J, with 11 bases between. This CDR3 region has 13 residues. Germline assignment: CDR1 SGHVS and CDR2 FNYEAQ. In nucleotides, the CDR3 is TGTGCCAGCAGCTCGCTTGGGCCATACGAGCAGTACTTC. It specifies CASSSLGPYEQYF. Variable domain in full (rest from reference TRBV7-6 and TRBJ2-7): GAGVSQSPRYKVTKRGQDVALRCDPISGHVSLYWYRQALGQGPEFLTYFNYEAQQDKSGLPNDRFSAERPEGSISTLTIQRTEQRDSAMYRCASSSLGPYEQYFGPGTRLTVT.

This sequence joins TRBV6-5 and TRBJ2-2; 7 nucleotides agree with TRBD2. The CDR3 extends over 15 amino acids. J was trimmed by 5 bases and V by 7 bases; bases with no gene match: 10. Germline V gene sequence: CDR1 MNHEY, CDR2 SVGAGI. The CDR3 DNA reads TGTGCCAGCAAAGCGGGGCGGCTGGGTACCGGGGAGCTGTTTTTT. Protein product: CASKAGRLGTGELFF.

The chain employs TRBV5-8 and TRBJ1-2; D remains ambiguous. From germline, CDR1 is SGHTS and CDR2 YDEGEE. This CDR3 has 13 residues. The germline V and J ends were trimmed by 9 bases and 4 bases, with 16 bases remaining between them. The CDR3 DNA is TGTGCCACCTCGTTGAGGTTAAGCTATGGCTACACCTTC. It specifies CATSLRLSYGYTF. The full variable domain, in which reference TRBV5-8 and TRBJ1-2 provide the parts outside the CDR3, is EAGVTQSPTHLIKTRGQQATLRCSPISGHTSVYWYQQALGLGLQFLLWYDEGEERNRGNFPPRFSGRQFPNYSSELNVNALELEDSALYLCATSLRLSYGYTFGSGTRLTVV.

In DNA form, the CDR3 reads TGTGCCAGCAGCCAAGAAGGAGGGGTCACCGGGGAGCTGTTTTTT. This gives the protein CASSQEGGVTGELFF. The genes are TRBV4-2 and TRBJ2-2, with a tentative D call TRBD2 (6 bases). CDR1 LGHNA and CDR2 YNFKEQ come from the germline V gene. This CDR3 is built from 15 residues. The V end was cut by 0 bases, the J end by 4 bases, with 9 bases between.

The chain carries TRBV2 and TRBJ2-1; maybe TRBD2 (7 bases). Trimming shortened V by 8 bases and J by 7 bases, and 18 bases separated the two germline ends. Germline CDR1 reads SNHLY; CDR2 reads FYNNEI. The CDR3 loop spans 14 amino acids. CDR3 loop: CASGGRESWNEQFF. CDR3 bases: TGTGCCAGCGGGGGGCGGGAGAGTTGGAATGAGCAGTTCTTC. The whole variable domain, remainder taken from reference TRBV2 and TRBJ2-1, is EPEVTQTPSHQVTQMGQEVILRCVPISNHLYFYWYRQILGQKVEFLVSFYNNEISEKSEIFDDQFSVERPDGSNFTLKIRSTKLEDSAMYFCASGGRESWNEQFFGPGTRLTVL.

This clone was seen a few times. V and J are TRBV27 and TRBJ1-1; 7 bases are shared with TRBD1. Trimming at V came to 3 bases and at J to 7 bases, leaving 14 bases not matched to a gene. The germline V gene encodes CDR1 MNHEY and CDR2 SMNVEV (reference sequence). This CDR3 has 16 amino acids. The CDR3 DNA is TGTGCCAGCAGTTTGACAGGGTCCTTAGTTTACAATGAAGCTTTCTTT. Its protein product is CASSLTGSLVYNEAFF.